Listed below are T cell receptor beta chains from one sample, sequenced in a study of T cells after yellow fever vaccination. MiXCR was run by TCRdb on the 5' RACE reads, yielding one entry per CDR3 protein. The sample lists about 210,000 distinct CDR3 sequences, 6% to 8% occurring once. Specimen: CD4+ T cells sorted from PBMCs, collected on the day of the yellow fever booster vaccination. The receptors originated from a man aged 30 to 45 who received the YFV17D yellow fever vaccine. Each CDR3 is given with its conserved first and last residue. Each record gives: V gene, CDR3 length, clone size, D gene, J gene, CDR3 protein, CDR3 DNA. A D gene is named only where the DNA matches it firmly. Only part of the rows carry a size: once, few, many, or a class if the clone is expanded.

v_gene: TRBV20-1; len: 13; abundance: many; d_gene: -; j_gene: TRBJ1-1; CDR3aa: CSASRHNSRDAFF; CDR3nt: TGCAGTGCTAGTCGGCACAACAGTCGCGACGCTTTCTTT
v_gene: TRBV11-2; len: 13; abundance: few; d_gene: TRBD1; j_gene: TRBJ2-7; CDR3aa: CASSRQGVGVQYF; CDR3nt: TGTGCCAGCAGCCGACAGGGCGTCGGAGTGCAGTACTTC
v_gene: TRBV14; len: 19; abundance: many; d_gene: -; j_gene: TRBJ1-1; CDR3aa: CASSQDIRTPVTMNTEAFF; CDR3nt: TGTGCCAGCAGCCAAGACATAAGAACTCCGGTTACCATGAACACTGAAGCTTTCTTT
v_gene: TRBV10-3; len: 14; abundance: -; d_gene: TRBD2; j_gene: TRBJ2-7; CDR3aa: CAISDGLANYEQYF; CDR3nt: TGTGCCATCAGTGATGGACTAGCCAACTACGAGCAGTACTTC
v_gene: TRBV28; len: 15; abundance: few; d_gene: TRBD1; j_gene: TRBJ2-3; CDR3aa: CASSPPGQVEDTQYF; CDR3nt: TGTGCCAGCAGTCCCCCGGGACAGGTTGAAGATACGCAGTATTTT
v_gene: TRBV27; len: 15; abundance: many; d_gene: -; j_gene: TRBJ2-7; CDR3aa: CASIYGTSQGYEQYF; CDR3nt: TGTGCCAGTATATACGGGACGAGCCAAGGCTACGAGCAGTACTTC
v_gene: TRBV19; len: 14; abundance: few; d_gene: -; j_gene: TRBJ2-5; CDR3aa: CASRSTGLQETQYF; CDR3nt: TGTGCCAGTAGATCTACGGGACTTCAAGAGACCCAGTACTTC
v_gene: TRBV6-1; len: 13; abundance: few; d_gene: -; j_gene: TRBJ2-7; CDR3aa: CASTPGATYEQYF; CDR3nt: TGTGCCAGCACCCCAGGGGCAACCTACGAGCAGTACTTC
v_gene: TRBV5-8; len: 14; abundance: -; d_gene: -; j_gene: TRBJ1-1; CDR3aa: CASTHYTVNTEAFF; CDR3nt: TGTGCCAGCACCCATTATACAGTGAACACTGAAGCTTTCTTT
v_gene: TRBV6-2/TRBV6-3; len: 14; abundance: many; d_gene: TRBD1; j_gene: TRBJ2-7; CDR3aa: CASSTRTGSDEQYF; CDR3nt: TGTGCCAGCAGTACGCGGACAGGGTCCGACGAGCAGTACTTC
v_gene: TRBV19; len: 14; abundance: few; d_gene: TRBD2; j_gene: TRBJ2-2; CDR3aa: CASSGLAGSGELFF; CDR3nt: TGTGCCAGCTCGGGACTAGCGGGCTCCGGGGAGCTGTTTTTT
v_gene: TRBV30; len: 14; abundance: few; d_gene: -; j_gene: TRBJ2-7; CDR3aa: CAWGLHGSSYEQYF; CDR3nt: TGTGCCTGGGGACTCCATGGCAGCTCCTACGAGCAGTACTTC
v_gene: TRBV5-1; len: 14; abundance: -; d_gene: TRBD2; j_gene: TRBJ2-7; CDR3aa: CASGVGGGSYEQYF; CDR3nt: TGCGCCAGCGGGGTAGGTGGCGGGAGCTACGAGCAGTACTTC
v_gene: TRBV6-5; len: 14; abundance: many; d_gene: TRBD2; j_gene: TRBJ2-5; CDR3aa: CASRATAGGETQYF; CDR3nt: TGTGCCAGCAGGGCCACGGCGGGAGGGGAGACCCAGTACTTC
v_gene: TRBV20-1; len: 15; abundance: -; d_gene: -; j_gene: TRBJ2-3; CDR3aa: CSARKGADPSDTQYF; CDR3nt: TGCAGTGCTAGAAAAGGGGCGGACCCATCCGATACGCAGTATTTT
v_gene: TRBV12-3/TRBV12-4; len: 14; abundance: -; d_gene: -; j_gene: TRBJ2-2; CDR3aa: CASRPHKNTGELFF; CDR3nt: TGTGCCAGCAGGCCCCACAAAAACACCGGGGAGCTGTTTTTT
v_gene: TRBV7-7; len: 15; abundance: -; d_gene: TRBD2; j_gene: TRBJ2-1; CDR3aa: CASSAGGGGYNEQFF; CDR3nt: TGTGCCAGCAGCGCTGGGGGGGGGGGCTACAATGAGCAGTTCTTC
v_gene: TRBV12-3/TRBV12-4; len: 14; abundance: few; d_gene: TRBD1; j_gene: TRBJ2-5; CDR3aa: CASSRTGLRETQYF; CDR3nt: TGTGCCAGCAGCCGGACAGGGCTGAGGGAGACCCAGTACTTC
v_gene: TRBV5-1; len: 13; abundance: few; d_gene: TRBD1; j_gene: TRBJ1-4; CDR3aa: CASSLTGEEKLFF; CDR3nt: TGCGCCAGCAGCCTCACAGGGGAGGAAAAACTGTTTTTT
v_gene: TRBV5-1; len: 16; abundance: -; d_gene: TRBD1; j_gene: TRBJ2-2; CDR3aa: CASSSLQGAGTGELFF; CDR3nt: TGCGCCAGCAGCAGCCTACAGGGGGCCGGCACCGGGGAGCTGTTTTTT
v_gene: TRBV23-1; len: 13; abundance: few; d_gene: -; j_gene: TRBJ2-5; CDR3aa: CASIHQAQETQYF; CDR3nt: TGCGCCAGCATCCATCAGGCCCAAGAGACCCAGTACTTC
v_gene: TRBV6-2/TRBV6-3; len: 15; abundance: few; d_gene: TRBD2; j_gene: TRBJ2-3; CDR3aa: CASSYGGRADITQYF; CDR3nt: TGTGCCAGCAGTTATGGCGGGAGGGCCGACATTACGCAGTATTTT
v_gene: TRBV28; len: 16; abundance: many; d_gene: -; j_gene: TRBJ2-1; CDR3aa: CASSVNGAFIAYEQFF; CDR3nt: TGTGCCAGCAGTGTTAACGGGGCTTTCATAGCGTACGAGCAGTTCTTC
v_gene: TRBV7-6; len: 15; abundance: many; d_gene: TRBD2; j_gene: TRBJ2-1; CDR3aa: CASSMTSGRYNEQFF; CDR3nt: TGTGCCAGCAGCATGACTAGCGGGAGATACAATGAGCAGTTCTTC
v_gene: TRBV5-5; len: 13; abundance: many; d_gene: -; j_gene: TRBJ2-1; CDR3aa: CASSSSYGNEQFF; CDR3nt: TGTGCCAGCAGCAGTTCCTATGGGAATGAGCAGTTCTTC
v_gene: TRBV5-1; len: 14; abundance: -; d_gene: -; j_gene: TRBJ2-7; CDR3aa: CASSLQDPLYEQYF; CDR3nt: TGCGCCAGCAGCTTACAGGATCCTCTCTACGAGCAGTACTTC
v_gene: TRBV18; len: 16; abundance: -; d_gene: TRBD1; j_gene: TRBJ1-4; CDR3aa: CASSPKMTGDNEKLFF; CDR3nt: TGTGCCAGCTCACCAAAAATGACAGGGGACAATGAAAAACTGTTTTTT
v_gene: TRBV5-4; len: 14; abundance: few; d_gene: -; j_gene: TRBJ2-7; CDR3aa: CASSRGGSGYEQYF; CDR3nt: TGTGCCAGCAGCAGGGGGGGGTCCGGATACGAGCAGTACTTC
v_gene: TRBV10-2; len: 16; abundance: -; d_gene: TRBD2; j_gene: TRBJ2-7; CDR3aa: CASSDLSGGDRREQYF; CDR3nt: TGCGCCAGCAGTGACCTGAGCGGGGGTGACCGTCGGGAGCAGTACTTC
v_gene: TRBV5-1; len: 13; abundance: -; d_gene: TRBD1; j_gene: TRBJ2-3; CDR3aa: CASMGQGTDTQYF; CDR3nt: TGCGCCAGCATGGGACAGGGAACAGATACGCAGTATTTT
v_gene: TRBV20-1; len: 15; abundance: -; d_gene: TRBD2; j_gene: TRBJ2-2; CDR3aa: CGGLLLGGNTGELFF; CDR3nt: TGCGGGGGACTACTACTCGGGGGGAACACCGGGGAGCTGTTTTTT
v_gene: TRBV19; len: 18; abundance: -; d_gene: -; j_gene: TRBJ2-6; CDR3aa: CASSMFALSPSGANVLTF; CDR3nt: TGTGCCAGTAGTATGTTCGCCTTATCCCCCTCTGGGGCCAACGTCCTGACTTTC
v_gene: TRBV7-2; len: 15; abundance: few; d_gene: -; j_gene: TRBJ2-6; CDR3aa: CASRQNRAGANVLTF; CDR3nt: TGTGCCAGCAGACAAAACAGGGCTGGGGCCAACGTCCTGACTTTC
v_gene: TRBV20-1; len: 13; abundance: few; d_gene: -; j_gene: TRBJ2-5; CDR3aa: CSARPSGVETQYF; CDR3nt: TGCAGTGCTAGGCCGTCCGGGGTCGAGACCCAGTACTTC
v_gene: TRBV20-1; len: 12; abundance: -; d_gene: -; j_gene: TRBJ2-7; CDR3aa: CSAGGYSYEQYF; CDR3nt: TGCAGTGCTGGCGGGTACTCCTACGAGCAGTACTTC
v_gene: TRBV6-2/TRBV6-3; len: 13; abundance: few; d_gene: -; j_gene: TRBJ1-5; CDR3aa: CASSNRWVQPQHF; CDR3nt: TGTGCCAGCAGCAACCGATGGGTCCAGCCCCAGCATTTT
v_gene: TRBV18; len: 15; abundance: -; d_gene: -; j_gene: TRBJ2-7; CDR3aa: CASSPVQGPWEEQYF; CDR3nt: TGTGCCAGCTCACCAGTGCAGGGTCCTTGGGAAGAGCAGTACTTC
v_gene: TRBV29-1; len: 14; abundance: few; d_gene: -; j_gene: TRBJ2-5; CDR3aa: CSVGPGEVGETQYF; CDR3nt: TGCAGCGTAGGCCCAGGGGAGGTAGGAGAGACCCAGTACTTC
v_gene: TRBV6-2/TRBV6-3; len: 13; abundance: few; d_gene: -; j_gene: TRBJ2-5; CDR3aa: CASKKAIQETQYF; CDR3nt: TGTGCCAGCAAAAAGGCAATACAAGAGACCCAGTACTTC
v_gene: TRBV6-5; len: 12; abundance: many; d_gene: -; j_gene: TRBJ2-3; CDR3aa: CASSTEGDTQYF; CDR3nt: TGTGCCAGCAGCACCGAGGGAGATACGCAGTATTTT
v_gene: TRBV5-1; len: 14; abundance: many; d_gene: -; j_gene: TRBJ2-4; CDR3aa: CASSLGDAKNIQYF; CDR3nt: TGCGCCAGCAGCTTGGGGGATGCCAAAAACATTCAGTACTTC
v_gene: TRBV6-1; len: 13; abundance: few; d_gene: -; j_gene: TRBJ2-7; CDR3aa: CASVGGPASEQYF; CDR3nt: TGTGCCAGCGTCGGAGGGCCCGCCTCCGAGCAGTACTTC